The entry that follows covers one T cell receptor (beta chain) sequence. Its antigen is unidentified. This CDR3 comprises 15 residues. CDR1 is SGHVS, CDR2 FQNEAQ, per germline. The ends were cut back, 5 bases at V and 4 bases at J, with 17 bases in the middle. The second PCR ran about 6 to 12 cycles with a sample-barcoded 5' primer and J-beta primers. TCRdb ran MiXCR on the 5' RACE reads and lists one entry per CDR3 protein. The repertoire consists of approximately 880,000 distinct CDR3 sequences, with about 44% occurring once and the leading ten covering about an eighth. This specimen comes from a study of blood T cells in healthy people across ages. Study-wide context: With template switching, about one barcoded beta molecule was captured per two T cells. Study outcomes and limitations: Versus aged donors, long-lived donors had higher diversity and more naive CD4+ cells. With age, beta diversity per million T cells declined roughly linearly, significantly by 30 to 40. Changes in expanded clonotypes were possibly confounded, as the CMV status of donors was unknown.

The sequencing input was blood. The sequence came from a man aged 25-45 years in good health. The J gene is TRBJ2-5, the V gene TRBV7-8; D is undetermined. The CDR3 DNA reads TGTGCCAGCAGCCTCTATCGCGGCCTCACAGAGACCCAGTACTTC. This codes for CASSLYRGLTETQYF. Full variable domain (rest looked up from reference TRBV7-8 and TRBJ2-5): GAGVSQSPRYKVAKRGQDVALRCDPISGHVSLFWYQQALGQGPEFLTYFQNEAQLDKSGLPSDRFFAERPEGSVSTLKIQRTQQEDSAVYLCASSLYRGLTETQYFGPGTRLLVL.